A selection of T cell receptor beta chains follows, all from one sample in a study of T-cell reconstitution after alpha-beta-depleted transplantation in children. Using its own MiXCR run on the PCR reads, TCRdb lists one record per CDR3 protein. The sample has about 270,000 distinct CDR3 sequences; nearly 10% are singletons. The sequences come from PBMCs from the stem cell graft donor, collected from the stem cell graft. Receptors originate from a human donor who donated a stem cell graft to a child with SCID. CDR3s include the opening cysteine and the closing phenylalanine or tryptophan.

V	J	CDR3
TRBV4-1	TRBJ1-1	CASSQVGFAFF
TRBV12-3/TRBV12-4	TRBJ2-7	CASSLARGEQYF
TRBV20-1	TRBJ2-3	CSALAFDTQYF
TRBV2	TRBJ2-2	CASKKGGAVTGELFF
TRBV29-1	TRBJ1-1	CSVAGGIGKGVAEAFF
TRBV11-2	TRBJ1-2	CASSSLAKAQGTF
TRBV9	TRBJ1-1	CASSVGTLGNTEAFF
TRBV6-5	TRBJ2-7	CASSYAGSNEQYF
TRBV12-3/TRBV12-4	TRBJ2-2	CASSPGTGGYGELFF
TRBV12-3/TRBV12-4	TRBJ1-6	CASSSPRARYSPLHF
TRBV6-1	TRBJ2-1	CASIQVGGQLAYNEQFF
TRBV6-5	TRBJ2-3	CASSYLPGTMGSTDTQYF
TRBV12-3/TRBV12-4	TRBJ1-1	CASSPEAGLTEAFF
TRBV10-3	TRBJ2-3	CAISKRDTEGTDTQYF
TRBV5-1	TRBJ1-4	CASSLVQGSEKLFF
TRBV3-1	TRBJ2-2	CASSQVWGAYTGELFF